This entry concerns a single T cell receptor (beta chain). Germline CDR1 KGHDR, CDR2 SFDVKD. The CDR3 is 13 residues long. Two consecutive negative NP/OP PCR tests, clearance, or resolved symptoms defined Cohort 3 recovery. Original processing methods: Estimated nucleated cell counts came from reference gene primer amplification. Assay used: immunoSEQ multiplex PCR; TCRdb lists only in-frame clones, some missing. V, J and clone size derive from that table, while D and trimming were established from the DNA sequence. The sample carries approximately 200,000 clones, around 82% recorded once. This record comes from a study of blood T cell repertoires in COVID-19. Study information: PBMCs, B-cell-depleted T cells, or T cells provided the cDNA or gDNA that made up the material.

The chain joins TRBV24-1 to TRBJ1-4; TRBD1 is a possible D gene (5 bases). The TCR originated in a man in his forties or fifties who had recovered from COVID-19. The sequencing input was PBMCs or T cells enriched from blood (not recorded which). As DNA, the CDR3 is TGTGGGCGGGGGGTCTCAACTAATGAAAAACTGTTTTTT. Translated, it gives CGRGVSTNEKLFF.